The sequence of this TCR beta chain was determined in a study of blood T cell repertoires in COVID-19. Study summary: Some COVID-19 samples were acute and others convalescent; all came from the United States, Italy and Spain. In each case, the material was cDNA or gDNA derived from T cells, B-cell-depleted T cells, or PBMCs.

Germline assignment: CDR1 SEHNR and CDR2 FQNEAQ (reference sequence). The CDR3 consists of 15 residues. V shed 3 bases and J shed 4 bases, with 15 bases lying between them. Per the authors' pipeline: Nucleated cell number was recorded as an estimate derived from reference gene primer amplification. Sequencing was performed with immunoSEQ multiplex PCR; in TCRdb, only in-frame clones are kept and a portion is missing. Clonal size and the V and J genes are those of that table, whereas D and trimming came from the DNA. This table has roughly 280,000 clones, more than 85% appearing once. The sample taken for sequencing was peripheral blood. The sequence came from a man in his late teens or twenties with active or convalescent COVID-19. The chain is built from TRBV7-9 and TRBJ1-2, with a possible D match to TRBD1 (5 bases). The CDR3 sequence: CASSFGGGRSYGYTF. The CDR3 DNA is TGTGCCAGCAGCTTCGGGGGTGGGAGGAGCTATGGCTACACCTTC. The full variable domain, completed using reference TRBV7-9 and TRBJ1-2, is DTGVSQNPRHKITKRGQNVTFRCDPISEHNRLYWYRQTLGQGPEFLTYFQNEAQLEKSRLLSDRFSAERPKGSFSTLEIQRTEQGDSAMYLCASSFGGGRSYGYTFGSGTRLTVV.